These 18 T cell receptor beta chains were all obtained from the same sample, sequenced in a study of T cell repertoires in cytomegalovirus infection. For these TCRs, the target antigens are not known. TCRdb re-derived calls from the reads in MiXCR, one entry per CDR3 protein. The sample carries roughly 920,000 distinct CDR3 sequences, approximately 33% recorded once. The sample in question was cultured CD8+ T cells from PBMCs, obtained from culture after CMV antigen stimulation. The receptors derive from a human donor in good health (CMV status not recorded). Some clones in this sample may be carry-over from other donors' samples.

Here the CDR3 DNA reads TGTGCTAGTGGTTTTATATCAGGGGCCGTTAACACAGATACGCAGTATTTT. It encodes CASGFISGAVNTDTQYF. V is TRBV12-5 and J is TRBJ2-3; tentatively, D is TRBD1 (6 bases). Between the trimmed V and J ends, which lost 3 bases and 2 bases, there was a span of 18 bases. In germline, CDR1 is LGHNT, CDR2 FRNRAP. This CDR3 spans 17 amino acids.

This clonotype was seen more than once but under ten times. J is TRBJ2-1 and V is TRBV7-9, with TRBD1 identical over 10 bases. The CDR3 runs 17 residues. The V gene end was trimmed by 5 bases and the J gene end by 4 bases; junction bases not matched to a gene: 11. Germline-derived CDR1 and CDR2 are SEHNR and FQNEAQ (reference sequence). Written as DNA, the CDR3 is TGTGCCAGCAGCGACACCTGGACAGGGGGTACTTACAATGAGCAGTTCTTC. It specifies CASSDTWTGGTYNEQFF.

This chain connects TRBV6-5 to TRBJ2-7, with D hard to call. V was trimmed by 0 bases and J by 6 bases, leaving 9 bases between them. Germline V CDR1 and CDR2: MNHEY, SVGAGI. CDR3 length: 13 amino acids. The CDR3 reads CASSYSSETEQYV. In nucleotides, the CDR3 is TGTGCCAGCAGTTACTCTTCAGAGACCGAGCAGTACGTC.

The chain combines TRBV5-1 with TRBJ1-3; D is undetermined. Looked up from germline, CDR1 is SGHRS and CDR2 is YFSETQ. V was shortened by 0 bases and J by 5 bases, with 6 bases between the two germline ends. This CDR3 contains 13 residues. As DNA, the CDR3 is TGCGCCAGCAGCTTGGAGGGCCGAAACACCATATATTTT. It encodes CASSLEGRNTIYF.

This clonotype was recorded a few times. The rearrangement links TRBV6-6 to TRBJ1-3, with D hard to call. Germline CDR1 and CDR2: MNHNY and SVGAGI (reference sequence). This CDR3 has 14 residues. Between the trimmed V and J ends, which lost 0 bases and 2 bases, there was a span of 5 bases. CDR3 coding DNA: TGTGCCAGCAGTTACTCCAATCCTGGAAACACCATATATTTT. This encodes CASSYSNPGNTIYF.

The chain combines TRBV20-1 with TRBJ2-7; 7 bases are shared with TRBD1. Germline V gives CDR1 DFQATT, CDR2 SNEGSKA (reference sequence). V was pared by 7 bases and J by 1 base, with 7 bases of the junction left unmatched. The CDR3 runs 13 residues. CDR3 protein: CSVPPTGSYEQYV. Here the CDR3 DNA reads TGCAGTGTTCCGCCGACAGGGTCCTACGAGCAGTACGTC.

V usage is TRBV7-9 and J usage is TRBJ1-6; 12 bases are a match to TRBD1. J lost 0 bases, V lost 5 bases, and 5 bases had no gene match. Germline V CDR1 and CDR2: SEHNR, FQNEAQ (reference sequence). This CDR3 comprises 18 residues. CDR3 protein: CASSGTGGYSSYNSPLHF. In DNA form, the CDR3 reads TGTGCCAGCAGCGGGACAGGGGGCTACAGCTCCTATAATTCACCCCTCCACTTT. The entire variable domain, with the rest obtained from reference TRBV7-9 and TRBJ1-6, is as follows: DTGVSQNPRHKITKRGQNVTFRCDPISEHNRLYWYRQTLGQGPEFLTYFQNEAQLEKSRLLSDRFSAERPKGSFSTLEIQRTEQGDSAMYLCASSGTGGYSSYNSPLHFGNGTRLTVT.

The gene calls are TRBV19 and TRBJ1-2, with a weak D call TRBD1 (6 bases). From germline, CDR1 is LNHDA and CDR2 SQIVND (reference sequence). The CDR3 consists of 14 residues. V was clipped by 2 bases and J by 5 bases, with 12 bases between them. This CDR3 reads CASSIRTGRYGYTF. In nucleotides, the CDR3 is TGTGCCAGTAGTATAAGAACAGGGAGGTATGGCTACACCTTC.

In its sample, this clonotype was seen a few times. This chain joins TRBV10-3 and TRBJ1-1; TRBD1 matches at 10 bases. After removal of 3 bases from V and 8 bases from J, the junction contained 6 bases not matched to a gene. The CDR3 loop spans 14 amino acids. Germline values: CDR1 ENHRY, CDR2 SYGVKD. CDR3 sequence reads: CAISDPGTGDEAFF. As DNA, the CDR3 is TGTGCCATCAGTGATCCCGGGACAGGGGACGAAGCTTTCTTT.

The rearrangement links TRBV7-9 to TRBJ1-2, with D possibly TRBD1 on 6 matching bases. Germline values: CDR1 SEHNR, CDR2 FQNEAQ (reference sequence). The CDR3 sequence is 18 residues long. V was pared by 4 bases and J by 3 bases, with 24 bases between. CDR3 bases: TGTGCCAGCAGCTCTCTAAAGGACAGAGGGAGTTCTCACTATGGCTACACCTTC. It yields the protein CASSSLKDRGSSHYGYTF.

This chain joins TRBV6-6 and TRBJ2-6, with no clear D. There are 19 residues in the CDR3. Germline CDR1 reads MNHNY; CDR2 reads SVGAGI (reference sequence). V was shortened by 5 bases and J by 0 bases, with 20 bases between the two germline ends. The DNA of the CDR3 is TGTGCCAGCAGTGACCCACGGTCCGACTTAAGCTCTGGGGCCAACGTCCTGACTTTC. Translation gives CASSDPRSDLSSGANVLTF.

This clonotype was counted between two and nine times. The CDR3 bases are TGTGCCAGCAGACGCAGGGGTTCCTACAATGAGCAGTTCTTC. Translating it yields CASRRRGSYNEQFF. The V gene is TRBV12-3 or TRBV12-4, the J gene TRBJ2-1, with D perhaps matching TRBD1 (6 bases). This CDR3 spans 14 amino acids. Trimming removed 6 bases from V and 1 base from J, with 10 bases in between.

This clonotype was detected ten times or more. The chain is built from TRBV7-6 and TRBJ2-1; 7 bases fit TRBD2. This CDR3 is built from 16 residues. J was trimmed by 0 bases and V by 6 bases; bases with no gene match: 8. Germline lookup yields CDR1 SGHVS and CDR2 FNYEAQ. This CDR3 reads CASSRVGGGSYNEQFF. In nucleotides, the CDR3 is TGTGCCAGCAGTCGAGTGGGGGGGGGCTCCTACAATGAGCAGTTCTTC. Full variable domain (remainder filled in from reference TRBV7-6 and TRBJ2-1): GAGVSQSPRYKVTKRGQDVALRCDPISGHVSLYWYRQALGQGPEFLTYFNYEAQQDKSGLPNDRFSAERPEGSISTLTIQRTEQRDSAMYRCASSRVGGGSYNEQFFGPGTRLTVL.

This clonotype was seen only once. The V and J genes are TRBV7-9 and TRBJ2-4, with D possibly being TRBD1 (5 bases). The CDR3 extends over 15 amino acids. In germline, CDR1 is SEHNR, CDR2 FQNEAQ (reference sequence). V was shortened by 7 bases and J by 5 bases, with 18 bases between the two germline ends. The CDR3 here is CASTPFRQNENIQYF. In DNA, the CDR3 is TGTGCCAGCACCCCTTTTAGACAGAACGAAAACATTCAGTACTTC.

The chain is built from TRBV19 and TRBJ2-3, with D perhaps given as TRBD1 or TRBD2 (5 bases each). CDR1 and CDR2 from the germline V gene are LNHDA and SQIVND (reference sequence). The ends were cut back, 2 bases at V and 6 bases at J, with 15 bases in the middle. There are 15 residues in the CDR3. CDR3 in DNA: TGTGCCAGTAGTATATATGCCAGATGGGGGGATACGCAGTATTTT. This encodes CASSIYARWGDTQYF.

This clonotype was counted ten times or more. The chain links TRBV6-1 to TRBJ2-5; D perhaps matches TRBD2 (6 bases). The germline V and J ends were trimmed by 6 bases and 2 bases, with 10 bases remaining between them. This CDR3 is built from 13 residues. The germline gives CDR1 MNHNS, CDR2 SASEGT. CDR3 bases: TGTGCCAGCAGGAGCGCGGGACAAGAGACCCAGTACTTC. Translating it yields CASRSAGQETQYF.

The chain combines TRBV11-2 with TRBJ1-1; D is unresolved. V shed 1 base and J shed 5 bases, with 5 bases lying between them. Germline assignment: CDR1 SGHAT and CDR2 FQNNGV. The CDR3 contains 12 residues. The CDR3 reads CASSLAVTEAFF. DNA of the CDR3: TGTGCCAGCAGCTTAGCAGTTACTGAAGCTTTCTTT.

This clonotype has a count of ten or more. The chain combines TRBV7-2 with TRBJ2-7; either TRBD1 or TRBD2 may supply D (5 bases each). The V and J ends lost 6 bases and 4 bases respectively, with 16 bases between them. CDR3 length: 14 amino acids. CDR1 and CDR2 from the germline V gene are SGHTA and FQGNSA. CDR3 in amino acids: CASSQDPGLYEQYF. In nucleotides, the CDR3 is TGTGCCAGCAGTCAAGACCCGGGGCTATACGAGCAGTACTTC.